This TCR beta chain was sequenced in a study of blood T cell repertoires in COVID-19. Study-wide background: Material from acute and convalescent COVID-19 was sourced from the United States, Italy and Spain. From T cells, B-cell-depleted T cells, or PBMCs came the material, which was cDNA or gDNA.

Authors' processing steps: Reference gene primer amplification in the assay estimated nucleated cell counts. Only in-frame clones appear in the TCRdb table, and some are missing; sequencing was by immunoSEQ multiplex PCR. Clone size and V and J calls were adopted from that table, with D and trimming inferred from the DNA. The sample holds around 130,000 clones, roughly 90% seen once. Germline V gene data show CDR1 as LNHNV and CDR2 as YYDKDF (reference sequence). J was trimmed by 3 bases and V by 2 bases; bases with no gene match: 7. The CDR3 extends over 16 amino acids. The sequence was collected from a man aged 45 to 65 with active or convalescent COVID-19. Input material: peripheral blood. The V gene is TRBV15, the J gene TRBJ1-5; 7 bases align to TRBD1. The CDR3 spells CATSRHGTEPNQPQHF. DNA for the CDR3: TGTGCCACCAGCAGACATGGGACAGAACCCAATCAGCCCCAGCATTTT.